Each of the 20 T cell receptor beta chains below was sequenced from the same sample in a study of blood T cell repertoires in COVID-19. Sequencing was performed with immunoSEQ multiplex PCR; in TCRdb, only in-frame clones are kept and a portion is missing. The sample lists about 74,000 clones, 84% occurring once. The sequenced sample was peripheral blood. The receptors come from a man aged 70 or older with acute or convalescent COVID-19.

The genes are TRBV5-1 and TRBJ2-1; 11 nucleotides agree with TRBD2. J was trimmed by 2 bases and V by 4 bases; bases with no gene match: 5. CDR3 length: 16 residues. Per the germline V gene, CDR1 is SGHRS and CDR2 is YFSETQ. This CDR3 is CASSPDSGRAYNEQFF. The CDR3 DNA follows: TGCGCCAGCAGCCCCGATAGCGGGAGGGCCTACAATGAGCAGTTCTTC. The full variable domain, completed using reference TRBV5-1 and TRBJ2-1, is KAGVTQTPRYLIKTRGQQVTLSCSPISGHRSVSWYQQTPGQGLQFLFEYFSETQRNKGNFPGRFSGRQFSNSRSEMNVSTLELGDSALYLCASSPDSGRAYNEQFFGPGTRLTVL.

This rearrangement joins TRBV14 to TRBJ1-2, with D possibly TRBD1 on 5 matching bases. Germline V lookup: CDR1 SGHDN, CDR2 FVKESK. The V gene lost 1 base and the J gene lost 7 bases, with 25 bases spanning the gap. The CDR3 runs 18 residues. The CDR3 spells CASSQVLRGSGYGGGYTF. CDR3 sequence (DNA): TGTGCCAGCAGCCAAGTACTTAGGGGATCCGGGTACGGGGGTGGCTACACCTTC.

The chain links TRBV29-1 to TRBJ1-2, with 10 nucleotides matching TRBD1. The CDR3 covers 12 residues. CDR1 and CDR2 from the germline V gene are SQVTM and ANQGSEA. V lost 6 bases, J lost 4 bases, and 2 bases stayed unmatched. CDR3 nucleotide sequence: TGCAGCGTGACAGGGGGCGTCTATGGCTACACCTTC. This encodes CSVTGGVYGYTF.

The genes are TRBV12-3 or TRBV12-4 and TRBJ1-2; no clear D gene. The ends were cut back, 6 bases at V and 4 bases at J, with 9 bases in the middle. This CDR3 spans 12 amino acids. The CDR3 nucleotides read TGTGCCAGCAGCCGAGATGTCTATGGCTACACCTTC. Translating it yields CASSRDVYGYTF.

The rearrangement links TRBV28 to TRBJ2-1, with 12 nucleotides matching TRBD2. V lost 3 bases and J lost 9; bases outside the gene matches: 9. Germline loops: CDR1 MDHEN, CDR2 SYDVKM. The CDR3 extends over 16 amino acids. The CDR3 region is CASSLIASGGVGEQFF. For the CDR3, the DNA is TGTGCCAGCAGTTTGATAGCTAGCGGGGGGGTCGGTGAGCAGTTCTTC.

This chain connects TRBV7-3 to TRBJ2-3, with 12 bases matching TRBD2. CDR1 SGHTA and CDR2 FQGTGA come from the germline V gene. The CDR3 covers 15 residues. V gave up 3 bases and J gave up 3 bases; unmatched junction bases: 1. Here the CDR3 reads CASSFTSGGTDTQYF. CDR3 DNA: TGTGCCAGCAGCTTTACTAGCGGGGGGACAGATACGCAGTATTTT.

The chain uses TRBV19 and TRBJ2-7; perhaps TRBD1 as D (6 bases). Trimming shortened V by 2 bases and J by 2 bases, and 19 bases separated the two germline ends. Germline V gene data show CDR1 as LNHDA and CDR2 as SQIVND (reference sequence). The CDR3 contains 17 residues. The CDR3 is CASSILQTGPKPYEQYF. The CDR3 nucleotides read TGTGCCAGTAGTATACTCCAAACAGGGCCCAAGCCCTACGAGCAGTACTTC.

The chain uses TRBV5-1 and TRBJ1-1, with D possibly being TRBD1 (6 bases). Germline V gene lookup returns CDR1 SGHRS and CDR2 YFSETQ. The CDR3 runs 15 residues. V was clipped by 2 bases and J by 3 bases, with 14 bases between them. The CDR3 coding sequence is TGCGCCAGCAGCTTAACGACAGGCGGCCACACTGAAGCTTTCTTT. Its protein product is CASSLTTGGHTEAFF.

The CDR3 is CASSSVSGSYEQYF. The CDR3 region has the DNA TGTGCCAGCAGTTCGGTTAGCGGGAGCTACGAGCAGTACTTC. The chain links TRBV6-6 to TRBJ2-7, with 9 nucleotides matching TRBD2. The length of the CDR3 is 14 residues. The J segment lost 3 bases and the V segment lost 4 bases, leaving 4 bases of the junction unmatched. Germline V gives CDR1 MNHNY, CDR2 SVGAGI (reference sequence).

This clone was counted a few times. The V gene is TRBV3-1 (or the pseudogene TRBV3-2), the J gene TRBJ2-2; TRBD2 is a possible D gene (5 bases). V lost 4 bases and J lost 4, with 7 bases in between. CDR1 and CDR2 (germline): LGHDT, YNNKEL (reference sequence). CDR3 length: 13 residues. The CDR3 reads CASSPEGTGELFF. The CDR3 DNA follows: TGTGCCAGCAGCCCCGAGGGCACCGGGGAGCTGTTTTTT.

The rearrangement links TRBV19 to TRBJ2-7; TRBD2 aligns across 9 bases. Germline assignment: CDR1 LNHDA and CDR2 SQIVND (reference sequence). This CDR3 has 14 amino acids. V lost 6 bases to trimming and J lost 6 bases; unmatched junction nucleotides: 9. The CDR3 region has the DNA TGTGCCAGTAGCGGACTAGCGCAATCTTCCGAGCAGTACTTC. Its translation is CASSGLAQSSEQYF.

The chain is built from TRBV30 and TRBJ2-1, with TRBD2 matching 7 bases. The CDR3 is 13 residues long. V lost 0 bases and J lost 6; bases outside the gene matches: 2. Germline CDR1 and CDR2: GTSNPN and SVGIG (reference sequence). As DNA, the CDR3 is TGTGCCTGGAGTGTAGCTAGCGGCAATGAGCAGTTCTTC. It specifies CAWSVASGNEQFF. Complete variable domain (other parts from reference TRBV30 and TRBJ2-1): SQTIHQWPATLVQPVGSPLSLECTVEGTSNPNLYWYRQAAGRGLQLLFYSVGIGQISSEVPQNLSASRPQDRQFILSSKKLLLSDSGFYLCAWSVASGNEQFFGPGTRLTVL.

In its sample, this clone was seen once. The CDR3 nucleotides are TGTGCCATCAGTGCCTCCGGGACAGGGGTCTATGGCTACACCTTC. Translated, it gives CAISASGTGVYGYTF. The chain has TRBV10-3 and TRBJ1-2; TRBD1 aligns across 10 bases. This CDR3 has 15 amino acids. Germline values: CDR1 ENHRY, CDR2 SYGVKD. V gave up 4 bases and J gave up 4 bases; unmatched junction bases: 6.

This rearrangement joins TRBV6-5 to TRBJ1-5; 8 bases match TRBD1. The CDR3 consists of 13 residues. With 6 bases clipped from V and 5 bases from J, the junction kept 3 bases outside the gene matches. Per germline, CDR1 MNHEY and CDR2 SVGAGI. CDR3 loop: CASSRTGHQPQHF. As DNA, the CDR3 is TGTGCCAGCAGCCGGACAGGGCATCAGCCCCAGCATTTT.

CDR3 DNA sequence: TGTGCCAGCAGCCCTTTTAGCGGGAGAACCTACAATGAGCAGTTCTTC. This codes for CASSPFSGRTYNEQFF. The chain carries TRBV7-6 and TRBJ2-1; 9 bases match TRBD2. Trimming at V came to 5 bases and at J to 2 bases, leaving 7 bases not matched to a gene. CDR1 SGHVS and CDR2 FNYEAQ come from the germline V gene. This CDR3 is 16 amino acids long.

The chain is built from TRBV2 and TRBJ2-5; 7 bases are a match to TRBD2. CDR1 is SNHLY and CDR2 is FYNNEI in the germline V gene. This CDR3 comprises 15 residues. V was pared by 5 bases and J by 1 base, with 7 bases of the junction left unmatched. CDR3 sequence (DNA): TGTGCCAGCAGTTCCCCGACTAGCAGCCAAGAGACCCAGTACTTC. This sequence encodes CASSSPTSSQETQYF.

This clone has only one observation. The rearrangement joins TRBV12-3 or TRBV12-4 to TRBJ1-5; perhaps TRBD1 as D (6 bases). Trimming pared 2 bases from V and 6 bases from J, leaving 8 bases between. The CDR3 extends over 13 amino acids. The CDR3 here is CASSLRGSQPQHF. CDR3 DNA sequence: TGTGCCAGCAGTTTAAGGGGGAGTCAGCCCCAGCATTTT.

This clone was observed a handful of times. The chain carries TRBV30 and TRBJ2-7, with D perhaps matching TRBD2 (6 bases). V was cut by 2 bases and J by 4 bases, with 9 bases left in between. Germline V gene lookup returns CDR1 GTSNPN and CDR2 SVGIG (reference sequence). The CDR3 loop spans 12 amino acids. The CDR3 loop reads CAWSSRGYEQYF. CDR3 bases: TGTGCCTGGAGTTCCCGGGGGTACGAGCAGTACTTC.

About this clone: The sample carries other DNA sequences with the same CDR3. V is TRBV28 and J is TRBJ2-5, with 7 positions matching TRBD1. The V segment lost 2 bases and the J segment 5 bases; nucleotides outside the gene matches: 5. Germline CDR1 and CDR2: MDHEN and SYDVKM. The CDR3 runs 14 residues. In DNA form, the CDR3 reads TGTGCCAGCAGTTTAGACAGGGTGATCGAGACCCAGTACTTC. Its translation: CASSLDRVIETQYF.

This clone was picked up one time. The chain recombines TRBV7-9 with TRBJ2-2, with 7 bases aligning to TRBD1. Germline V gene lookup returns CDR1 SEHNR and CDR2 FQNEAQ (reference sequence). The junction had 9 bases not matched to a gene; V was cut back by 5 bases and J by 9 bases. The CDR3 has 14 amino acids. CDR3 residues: CASSPRWDSRELFF. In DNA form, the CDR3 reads TGTGCCAGCAGCCCCCGATGGGACAGCAGGGAGCTGTTTTTT.